The present entry profiles one TCR beta chain with its context. Per the original methods: Estimation of nucleated cell counts relied on the amplification of reference gene primers. Assay: immunoSEQ multiplex PCR; the TCRdb copy retains only in-frame clones and omits some. The D gene and trimming were derived from the DNA, and the V and J assignments and clone size from that table. The sample contains 200,000 to 300,000 clones, about 88% of which appear only once. The source of the sample is a study of blood T cell repertoires in COVID-19. Germline lookup yields CDR1 ENHRY and CDR2 SYGVKD. The CDR3 contains 15 residues. The V and J ends lost 3 bases and 5 bases, in that order; junction bases with no gene match: 8.

V and J are TRBV10-3 and TRBJ2-5; 8 positions agree with TRBD2. Material: peripheral blood. This sequence was found in a man aged 30 to 39 with active or convalescent COVID-19. As DNA, the CDR3 is TGTGCCATCAGTGATTTAGCGGGGTTAGGGGAGACCCAGTACTTC. This codes for CAISDLAGLGETQYF.